Listed below are T cell receptor beta chains from one sample, sequenced in a study of cytomegalovirus exposure and HLA in healthy donors. Data came from immunoSEQ multiplex PCR; TCRdb stores just in-frame clones and leaves some out. The table lists more than 65,000 clones, about four fifths of them singletons. Sequenced: PBMCs. All receptors derive from a man in his late teens or twenties in good health and CMV-seronegative. Both conserved end residues are part of each CDR3. The order of the fields is J gene, clone size, CDR3 length, V gene, D gene, CDR3 protein, CDR3 DNA. The D gene is left open where the match is weak. Clone size is given for some rows only: seen once, a few or many times, or a class if the clone is expanded.

TRBJ2-7,.,12,TRBV5-1,.,CASSLRSYEQYF,TGCGCCAGCAGCTTGAGGAGCTACGAGCAGTACTTC
TRBJ1-1,.,14,TRBV7-9,.,CASSERARSNEAFF,TGTGCCAGCAGCGAAAGAGCCCGGTCGAATGAAGCTTTCTTT
TRBJ2-1,once,16,TRBV10-3,TRBD2,CAISGTSGGLYNEQFF,TGTGCCATCAGTGGTACTAGCGGGGGATTATACAATGAGCAGTTCTTC
TRBJ1-3,.,13,TRBV2,TRBD1,CASTGGNGNTIYF,TGTGCCAGCACAGGGGGTAATGGAAACACCATATATTTT
TRBJ2-5,.,16,TRBV5-1,TRBD2,CASSPWTSGDGETQYF,TGCGCCAGCAGCCCGTGGACTAGCGGGGACGGGGAGACCCAGTACTTC
TRBJ2-5,once,14,TRBV28,.,CASSSRGTQETQYF,TGTGCCAGCAGTTCCAGGGGTACCCAAGAGACCCAGTACTTC
TRBJ2-7,once,14,TRBV6-5,TRBD1,CASRKQGVTYEQYF,TGTGCCAGCAGAAAACAGGGGGTAACGTACGAGCAGTACTTC
TRBJ2-1,few,15,TRBV12-5,TRBD1,CASGLEGTANNEQFF,TGTGCTAGTGGTTTAGAGGGGACAGCTAACAATGAGCAGTTCTTC
TRBJ2-5,.,16,TRBV28,TRBD1,CASSGTRDRGLSEQYF,TGTGCCAGCTCGGGGACCCGGGACAGGGGCCTCTCGGAGCAGTACTTC
TRBJ1-5,.,16,TRBV6-7,TRBD1,CASSYRDRGYSQPQHF,TGTGCCAGCAGTTACCGGGACAGGGGATACAGTCAGCCCCAGCATTTT
TRBJ2-5,.,19,TRBV5-1,.,CASSRPALELAAPKETQYF,TGCGCCAGCAGTCGACCCGCTCTCGAACTAGCCGCGCCCAAAGAGACCCAGTACTTC
TRBJ2-1,few,15,TRBV28,TRBD1,CASKTGGQGAGEQFF,TGTGCCAGCAAAACCGGGGGACAGGGGGCTGGTGAGCAGTTCTTC
TRBJ2-2,medium-sized,16,TRBV4-3,TRBD1,CASSQRPGQGGGELFF,TGCGCCAGCAGCCAACGTCCGGGACAGGGTGGCGGGGAGCTGTTTTTT
TRBJ1-2,.,15,TRBV9,.,CASSVDGGANYGYTF,TGTGCCAGCAGCGTAGACGGGGGAGCTAACTATGGCTACACCTTC
TRBJ2-7,.,12,TRBV30,.,CAWSVNLFEQYF,TGTGCCTGGAGTGTCAATCTATTCGAGCAGTACTTC
TRBJ2-6,medium-sized,16,TRBV4-1,.,CASSTEEGSGANVLTF,TGCGCCAGCAGCACAGAGGAGGGGTCTGGGGCCAACGTCCTGACTTTC
TRBJ1-2,.,15,TRBV6-6,.,CASSLGTGDLYGYTF,TGTGCCAGCAGCCTCGGCACAGGAGACCTCTATGGCTACACCTTC